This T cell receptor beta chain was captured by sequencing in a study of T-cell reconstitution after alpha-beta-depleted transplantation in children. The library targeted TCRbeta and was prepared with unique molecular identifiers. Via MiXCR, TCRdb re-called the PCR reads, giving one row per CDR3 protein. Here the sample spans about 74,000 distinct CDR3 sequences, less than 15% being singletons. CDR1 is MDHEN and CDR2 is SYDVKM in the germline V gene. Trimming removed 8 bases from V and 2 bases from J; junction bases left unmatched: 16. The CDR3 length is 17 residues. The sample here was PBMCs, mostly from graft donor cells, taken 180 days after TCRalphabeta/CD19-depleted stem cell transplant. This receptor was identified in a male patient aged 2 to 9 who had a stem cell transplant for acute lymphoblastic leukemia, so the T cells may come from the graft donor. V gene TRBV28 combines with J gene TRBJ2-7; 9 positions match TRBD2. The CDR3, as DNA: TGTGCCAGCCACAGCCCCCACGGGGGACTAGCCCCCTACGAGCAGTACTTC. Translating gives CASHSPHGGLAPYEQYF.